This T cell receptor beta chain derives from a study of cytomegalovirus exposure and HLA in healthy donors. Findings of the study overall: Cytomegalovirus status was reportedly diagnosed by the classifier with high sensitivity and specificity. The study put roughly 160 TCR beta chains on its list as cytomegalovirus-associated.

Points on this clone: Its antigen is not known.

Using immunoSEQ multiplex PCR, the repertoire was profiled, and TCRdb retains in-frame clones only, with some absent. The sample lists under 350,000 clones, 70% to 90% seen once, with about 1% in the top ten. Separate from the 666-subject first cohort was the approximately 120-subject validation cohort, to which the donors belonged. This CDR3 spans 13 amino acids. Germline V lookup: CDR1 WNHNN, CDR2 SYGVQD (reference sequence). V was shortened by 6 bases and J by 3 bases, with 9 bases between the two germline ends. Sequencing used PBMCs. The rearrangement uses TRBV10-1 and TRBJ1-3; a weak D match, TRBD1 (5 bases). The clonotype was recovered from a young woman in good health and CMV-seronegative. The CDR3 region has the DNA TGCGCCAGCAGCGGACACAGTGGAAACACCATATATTTT. This sequence encodes CASSGHSGNTIYF.